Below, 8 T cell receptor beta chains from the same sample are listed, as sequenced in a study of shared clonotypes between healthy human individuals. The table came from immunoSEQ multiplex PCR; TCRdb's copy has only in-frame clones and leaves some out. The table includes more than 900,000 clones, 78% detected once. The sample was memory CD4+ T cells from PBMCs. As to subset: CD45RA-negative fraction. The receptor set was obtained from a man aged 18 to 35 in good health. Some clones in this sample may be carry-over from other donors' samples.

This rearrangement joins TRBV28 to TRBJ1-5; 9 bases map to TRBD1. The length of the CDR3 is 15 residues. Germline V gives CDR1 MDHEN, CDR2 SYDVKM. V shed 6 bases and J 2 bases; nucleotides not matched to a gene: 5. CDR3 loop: CASSKDRGGNQPQHF. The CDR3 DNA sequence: TGTGCCAGCAGCAAGGACAGGGGAGGCAATCAGCCCCAGCATTTT.

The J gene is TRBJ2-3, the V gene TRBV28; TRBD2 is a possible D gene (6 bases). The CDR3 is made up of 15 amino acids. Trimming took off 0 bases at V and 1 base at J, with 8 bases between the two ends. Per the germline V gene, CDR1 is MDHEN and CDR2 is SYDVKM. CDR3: CASSLWSSGTDTQYF. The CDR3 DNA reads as TGTGCCAGCAGTTTATGGTCTAGCGGCACAGATACGCAGTATTTT.

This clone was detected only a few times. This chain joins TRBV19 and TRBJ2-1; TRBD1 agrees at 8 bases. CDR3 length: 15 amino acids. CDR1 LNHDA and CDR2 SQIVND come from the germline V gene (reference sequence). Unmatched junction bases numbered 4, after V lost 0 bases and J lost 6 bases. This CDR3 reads CASSIDRGLGNEQFF. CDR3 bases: TGTGCCAGTAGTATAGACAGGGGGCTCGGCAATGAGCAGTTCTTC.

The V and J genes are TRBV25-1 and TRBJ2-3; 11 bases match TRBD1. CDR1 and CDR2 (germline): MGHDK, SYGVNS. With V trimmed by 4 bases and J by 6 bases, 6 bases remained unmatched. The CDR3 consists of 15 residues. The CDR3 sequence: CASSGWTGGADTQYF. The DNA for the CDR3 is TGTGCCAGCAGTGGTTGGACAGGGGGCGCGGATACGCAGTATTTT.

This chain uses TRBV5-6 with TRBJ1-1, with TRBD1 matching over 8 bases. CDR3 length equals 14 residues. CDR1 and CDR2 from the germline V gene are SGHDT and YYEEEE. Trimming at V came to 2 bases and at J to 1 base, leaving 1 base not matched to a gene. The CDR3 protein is CASSFTGGNTEAFF. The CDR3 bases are TGTGCCAGCAGCTTCACAGGGGGGAACACTGAAGCTTTCTTT.

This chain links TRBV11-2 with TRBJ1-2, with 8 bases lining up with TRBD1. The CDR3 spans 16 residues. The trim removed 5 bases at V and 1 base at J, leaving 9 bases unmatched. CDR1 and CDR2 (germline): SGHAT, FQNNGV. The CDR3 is CASSPPGQVYNYGYTF. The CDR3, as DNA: TGTGCCAGCAGCCCCCCGGGACAGGTCTATAACTATGGCTACACCTTC.

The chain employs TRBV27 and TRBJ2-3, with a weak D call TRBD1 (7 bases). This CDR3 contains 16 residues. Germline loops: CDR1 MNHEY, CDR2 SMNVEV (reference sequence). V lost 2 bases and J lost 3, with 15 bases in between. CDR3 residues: CASSLGGPGGTDTQYF. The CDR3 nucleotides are TGTGCCAGCAGTTTAGGAGGGCCAGGGGGGACAGATACGCAGTATTTT.

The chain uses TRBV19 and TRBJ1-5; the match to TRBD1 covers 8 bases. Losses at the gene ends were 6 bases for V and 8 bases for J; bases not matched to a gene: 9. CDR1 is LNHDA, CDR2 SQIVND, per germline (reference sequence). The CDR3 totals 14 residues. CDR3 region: CASRAGGESKPQHF. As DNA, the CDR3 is TGTGCCAGTAGAGCAGGGGGCGAGTCAAAGCCCCAGCATTTT.